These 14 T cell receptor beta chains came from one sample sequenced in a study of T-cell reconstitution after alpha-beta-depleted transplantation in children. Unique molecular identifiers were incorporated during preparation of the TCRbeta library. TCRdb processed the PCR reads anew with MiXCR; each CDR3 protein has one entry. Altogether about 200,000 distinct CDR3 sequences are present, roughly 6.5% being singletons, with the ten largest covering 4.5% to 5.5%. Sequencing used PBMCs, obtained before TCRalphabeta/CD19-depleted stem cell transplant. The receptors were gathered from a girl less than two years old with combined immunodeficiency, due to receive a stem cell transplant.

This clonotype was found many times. This CDR3 reads CSVAGGYTF. The CDR3 DNA sequence: TGCAGCGTTGCTGGTGGCTACACCTTC. The rearrangement links TRBV29-1 to TRBJ1-2; D is undetermined. Germline CDR1 is SQVTM and CDR2 is ANQGSEA. Trimming cost V 4 bases and J 7 bases, with 4 bases left between them. The CDR3 is 9 residues long. The whole variable domain, remainder taken from reference TRBV29-1 and TRBJ1-2, is SAVISQKPSRDICQRGTSLTIQCQVDSQVTMMFWYRQQPGQSLTLIATANQGSEATYESGFVIDKFPISRPNLTFSTLTVSNMSPEDSSIYLCSVAGGYTFGSGTRLTVV.

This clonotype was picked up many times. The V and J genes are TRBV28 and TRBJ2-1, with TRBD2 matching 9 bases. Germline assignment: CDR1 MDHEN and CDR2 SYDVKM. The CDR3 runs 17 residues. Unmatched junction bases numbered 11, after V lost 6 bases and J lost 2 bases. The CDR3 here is CASSPFSGRLTYNEQFF. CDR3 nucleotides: TGTGCCAGCAGCCCTTTCAGCGGGAGGCTCACCTACAATGAGCAGTTCTTC.

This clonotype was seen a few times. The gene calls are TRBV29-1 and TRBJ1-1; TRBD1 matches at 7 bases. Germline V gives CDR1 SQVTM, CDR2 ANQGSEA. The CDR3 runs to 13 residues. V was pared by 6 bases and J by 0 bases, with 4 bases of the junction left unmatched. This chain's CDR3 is CSVPGQMNTEAFF. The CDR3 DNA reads TGCAGCGTACCGGGACAGATGAACACTGAAGCTTTCTTT.

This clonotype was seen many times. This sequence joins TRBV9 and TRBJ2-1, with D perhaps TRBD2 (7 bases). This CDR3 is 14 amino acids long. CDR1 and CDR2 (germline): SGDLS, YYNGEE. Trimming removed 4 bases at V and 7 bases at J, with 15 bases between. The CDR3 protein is CASSLFRGGNEQFF. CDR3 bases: TGTGCCAGCAGCCTTTTTAGGGGGGGTAATGAGCAGTTCTTC.

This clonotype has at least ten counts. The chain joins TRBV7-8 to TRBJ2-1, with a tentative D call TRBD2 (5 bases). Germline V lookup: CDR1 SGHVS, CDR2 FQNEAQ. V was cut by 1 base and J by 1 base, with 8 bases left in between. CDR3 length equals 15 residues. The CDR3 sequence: CASSLERMSYNEQFF. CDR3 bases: TGTGCCAGCAGCTTAGAGCGGATGTCCTACAATGAGCAGTTCTTC. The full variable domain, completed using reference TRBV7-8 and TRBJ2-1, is GAGVSQSPRYKVAKRGQDVALRCDPISGHVSLFWYQQALGQGPEFLTYFQNEAQLDKSGLPSDRFFAERPEGSVSTLKIQRTQQEDSAVYLCASSLERMSYNEQFFGPGTRLTVL.

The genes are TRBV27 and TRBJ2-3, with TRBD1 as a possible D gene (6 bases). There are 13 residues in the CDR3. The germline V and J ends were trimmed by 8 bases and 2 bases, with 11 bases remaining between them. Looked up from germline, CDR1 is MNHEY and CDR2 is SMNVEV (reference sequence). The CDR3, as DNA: TGTGCCAGCCGACAGGACCCCACAGATACGCAGTATTTT. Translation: CASRQDPTDTQYF.

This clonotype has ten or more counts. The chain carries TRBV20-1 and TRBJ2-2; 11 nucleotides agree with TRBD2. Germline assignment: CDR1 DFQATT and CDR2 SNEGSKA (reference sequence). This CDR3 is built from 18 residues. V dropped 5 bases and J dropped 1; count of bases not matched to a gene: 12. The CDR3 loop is CSASTILAGGLNTGELFF. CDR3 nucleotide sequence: TGCAGTGCTTCTACTATATTAGCGGGAGGGCTGAACACCGGGGAGCTGTTTTTT.

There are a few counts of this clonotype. CDR3 protein: CASSLTGWEQYF. The DNA for the CDR3 is TGTGCCAGCAGCTTGACAGGCTGGGAGCAGTACTTC. The genes are TRBV7-8 and TRBJ2-7; tentative D call: TRBD1 (6 bases). The germline V and J ends were trimmed by 3 bases and 7 bases, with 10 bases remaining between them. The CDR3 consists of 12 residues. CDR1 is SGHVS and CDR2 is FQNEAQ in the germline V gene.

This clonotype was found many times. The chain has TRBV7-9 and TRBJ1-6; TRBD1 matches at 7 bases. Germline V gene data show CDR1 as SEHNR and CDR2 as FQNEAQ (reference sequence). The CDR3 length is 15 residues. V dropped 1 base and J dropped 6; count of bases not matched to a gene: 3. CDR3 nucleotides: TGTGCCAGCAGCTTAGGGGACAGAGTTAATTCACCCCTCCACTTT. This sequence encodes CASSLGDRVNSPLHF.

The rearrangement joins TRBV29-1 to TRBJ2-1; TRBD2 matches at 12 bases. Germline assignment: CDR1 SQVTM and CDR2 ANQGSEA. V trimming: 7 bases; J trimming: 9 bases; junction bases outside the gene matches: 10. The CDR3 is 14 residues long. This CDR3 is CSALGLAGRSEQFF. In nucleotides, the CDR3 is TGCAGCGCTTTAGGACTAGCGGGAAGAAGTGAGCAGTTCTTC.

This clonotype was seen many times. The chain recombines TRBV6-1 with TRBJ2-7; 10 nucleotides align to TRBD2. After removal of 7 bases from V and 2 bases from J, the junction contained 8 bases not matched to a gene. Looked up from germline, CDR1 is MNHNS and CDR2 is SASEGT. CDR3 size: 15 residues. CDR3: CASTESGRVPYEQYF. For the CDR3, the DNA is TGTGCCAGCACCGAAAGCGGGAGGGTGCCCTACGAGCAGTACTTC.

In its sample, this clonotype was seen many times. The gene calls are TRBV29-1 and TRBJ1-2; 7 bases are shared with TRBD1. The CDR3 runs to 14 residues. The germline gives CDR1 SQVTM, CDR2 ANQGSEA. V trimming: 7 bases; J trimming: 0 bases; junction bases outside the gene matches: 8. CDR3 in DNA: TGCAGCGCAACGGGACAGATAGCTAACTATGGCTACACCTTC. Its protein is CSATGQIANYGYTF.

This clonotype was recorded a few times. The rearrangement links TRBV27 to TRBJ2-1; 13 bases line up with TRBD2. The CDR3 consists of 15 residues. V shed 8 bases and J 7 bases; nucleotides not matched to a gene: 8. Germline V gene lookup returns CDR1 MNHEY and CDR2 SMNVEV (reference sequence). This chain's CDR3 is CASLPGLAGFNEQFF. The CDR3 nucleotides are TGTGCCAGCCTCCCGGGACTAGCGGGATTTAATGAGCAGTTCTTC.

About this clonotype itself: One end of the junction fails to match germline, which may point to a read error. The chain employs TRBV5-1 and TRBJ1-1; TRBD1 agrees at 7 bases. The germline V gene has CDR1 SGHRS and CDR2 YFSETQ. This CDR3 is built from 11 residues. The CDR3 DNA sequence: TGCGCCAGCATCTTGACAGGGGAAGCTTTCTTT. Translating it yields CASILTGEAFF.